Each of the 26 T cell receptor beta chains below was sequenced from the same sample in a study of T cells in Graves' hyperthyroidism and ophthalmopathy. Authors of the study amplified TCR beta CDR3 regions from RNA transcripts. In the first-round RT-PCR of the TCR CDR3, the HTBI primer set was used. TCRdb itself ran the multiplex PCR reads through MiXCR, one entry per CDR3 protein. The table lists a few hundred thousand distinct CDR3 sequences, 15% of them singletons. Sample: blood. Source of these receptors: a woman under 40 with Graves' hyperthyroidism.

The chain couples TRBV20-1 to TRBJ1-5; D is possibly TRBD1 (5 bases). The CDR3 is 15 amino acids. Germline V CDR1 and CDR2: DFQATT, SNEGSKA (reference sequence). The germline V and J ends were trimmed by 4 bases and 0 bases, with 13 bases remaining between them. CDR3 nucleotides: TGCAGTGCTAATAATCGAGGGGATAGCAATCAGCCCCAGCATTTT. Translated, it gives CSANNRGDSNQPQHF.

In its sample, this clonotype was seen a few times. The chain is built from TRBV14 and TRBJ1-4, with a weak D call TRBD1 (5 bases). Trimming stripped 4 bases from V and 7 bases from J, with 16 bases between. The CDR3 is 15 residues long. Germline CDR1 is SGHDN and CDR2 is FVKESK. The CDR3 DNA sequence: TGTGCCAGCAGCCCATCCGGGACGAGGGGTGAAAAACTGTTTTTT. It codes for CASSPSGTRGEKLFF.

This clonotype was picked up a small number of times. The genes are TRBV7-8 and TRBJ1-1; TRBD1 aligns across 9 bases. With V trimmed by 0 bases and J by 11 bases, 10 bases remained unmatched. The CDR3 spans 15 residues. The germline CDR1 and CDR2 sequences are SGHVS and FQNEAQ. CDR3 DNA: TGTGCCAGCAGCTTAGCGATACAGGGGGCCGGGGACGCTTTCTTT. This translates into CASSLAIQGAGDAFF. The full variable domain, in which reference TRBV7-8 and TRBJ1-1 provide the parts outside the CDR3, is GAGVSQSPRYKVAKRGQDVALRCDPISGHVSLFWYQQALGQGPEFLTYFQNEAQLDKSGLPSDRFFAERPEGSVSTLKIQRTQQEDSAVYLCASSLAIQGAGDAFFGQGTRLTVV.

This clonotype was detected ten times or more. This rearrangement joins TRBV6-2 or TRBV6-3 to TRBJ2-2; D might be TRBD2 (5 bases). The CDR3 has 14 amino acids. Per the germline V gene, CDR1 is MNHEY and CDR2 is SVGEGT. The V and J ends lost 8 bases and 0 bases respectively, with 10 bases between them. CDR3 region: CASRRGSNTGELFF. CDR3 DNA sequence: TGTGCCAGCCGTAGAGGGTCGAACACCGGGGAGCTGTTTTTT.

This clonotype came up a few times. The chain links TRBV7-9 to TRBJ2-1; possibly TRBD2 for D (6 bases). The V gene's germline CDR1 is SEHNR and CDR2 FQNEAQ (reference sequence). The CDR3 runs 16 residues. Trimming removed 0 bases from V and 6 bases from J, with 15 bases in between. CDR3 sequence reads: CASSLAWRESGNEQFF. The CDR3 region has the DNA TGTGCCAGCAGCTTAGCGTGGAGGGAATCGGGCAATGAGCAGTTCTTC.

This clonotype was observed a few times. The gene calls are TRBV12-3 or TRBV12-4 and TRBJ1-6, with D possibly TRBD1 on 5 matching bases. The CDR3 is 14 amino acids. V lost 3 bases and J lost 3, with 6 bases in between. CDR3: CASSFTGYNSPLHF. The CDR3 DNA is TGTGCCAGCAGTTTCACAGGCTATAATTCACCCCTCCACTTT.

The rearrangement joins TRBV5-6 to TRBJ1-4, with D perhaps matching TRBD1 (5 bases). V dropped 1 base and J dropped 7 bases, with 11 bases sitting between them. CDR1 SGHDT and CDR2 YYEEEE come from the germline V gene. The length of the CDR3 is 14 residues. The CDR3 nucleotides read TGTGCCAGCAGCTTGTCTCAGGGAAGTGAAAAACTGTTTTTT. Protein product: CASSLSQGSEKLFF.

This clonotype turned up a few times. The rearrangement joins TRBV25-1 to TRBJ2-1; 10 nucleotides line up with TRBD2. The CDR3 totals 14 residues. Germline V gene lookup returns CDR1 MGHDK and CDR2 SYGVNS. Trimming at V came to 5 bases and at J to 10 bases, leaving 8 bases not matched to a gene. The CDR3 protein is CASSPGLANIEQFF. The CDR3 DNA sequence: TGTGCCAGCAGTCCGGGACTAGCGAACATCGAGCAGTTCTTC.

This clonotype has just a few counts. This sequence joins TRBV9 and TRBJ2-7; TRBD2 matches at 8 bases. The CDR3 length is 13 residues. J lost 5 bases, V lost 4 bases, and 5 bases had no gene match. CDR1 is SGDLS and CDR2 is YYNGEE in the germline V gene. The CDR3 reads CASSKAGDNEQYF. DNA for the CDR3: TGTGCCAGCAGCAAAGCGGGAGACAACGAGCAGTACTTC.

The sample holds many counts of this clonotype. The chain uses TRBV11-2 and TRBJ1-1, with 8 bases that match TRBD1. The junction had 4 bases not matched to a gene; V was cut back by 2 bases and J by 2 bases. This CDR3 contains 15 residues. From germline, CDR1 is SGHAT and CDR2 FQNNGV. The chain's CDR3 is CASSLTQGANTEAFF. The DNA for the CDR3 is TGTGCCAGCAGCTTAACCCAGGGGGCTAACACTGAAGCTTTCTTT.

Ten or more counts support this clonotype. The V gene is TRBV20-1, the J gene TRBJ1-1, with TRBD1 matching 7 bases. Trimming took 0 bases from V and 3 from J; bases not matched to a gene: 7. CDR1 is DFQATT and CDR2 is SNEGSKA in the germline V gene (reference sequence). The CDR3 is 15 amino acids. The CDR3 here is CSARDRNRGHTEAFF. The CDR3 coding sequence is TGCAGTGCTAGAGATCGCAACAGGGGCCACACTGAAGCTTTCTTT.

The rearrangement uses TRBV10-3 and TRBJ2-2, with D possibly being TRBD2 (5 bases). Germline V gene data show CDR1 as ENHRY and CDR2 as SYGVKD. The CDR3 sequence is 15 residues long. Trimming removed 4 bases at V and 5 bases at J, with 14 bases between. The CDR3 sequence: CAISAEGEWTGELFF. The CDR3 nucleotides read TGTGCCATCAGTGCCGAGGGAGAGTGGACCGGGGAGCTGTTTTTT.

The chain uses TRBV7-2 and TRBJ2-7; tentative D call: TRBD1 (5 bases). The CDR3 consists of 13 residues. Germline CDR1 reads SGHTA; CDR2 reads FQGNSA. With 4 bases removed from V and 3 bases from J, the gap between germline ends came to 10 bases. Written as DNA, the CDR3 is TGTGCCAGCAGCTGGGGCAGAATCTACGAGCAGTACTTC. Residues: CASSWGRIYEQYF.

This clonotype has ten or more counts. The chain links TRBV27 to TRBJ2-1, with 9 bases that match TRBD2. Trimming cost V 7 bases and J 7 bases; bases outside gene matches: 26. Per germline, CDR1 MNHEY and CDR2 SMNVEV (reference sequence). The CDR3 contains 20 residues. CDR3 coding DNA: TGTGCCAGCACCGCAGACGGGGATAGGGATCCTAGCGGGACTATAAATGAGCAGTTCTTC. Its translation is CASTADGDRDPSGTINEQFF.

The CDR3 DNA reads TGTGCCAGCAGTGCCGGGACTAGCGGGAACACCGGGGAGCTGTTTTTT. It is translated as CASSAGTSGNTGELFF. J is TRBJ2-2 and V is TRBV28; 11 bases align to TRBD2. The CDR3 covers 16 residues. Trimming took 5 bases from V and 1 from J; bases not matched to a gene: 3. CDR1 and CDR2 from the germline V gene are MDHEN and SYDVKM.

The rearrangement links TRBV7-9 to TRBJ2-1, with 7 positions matching TRBD2. Germline CDR1 is SEHNR and CDR2 is FQNEAQ (reference sequence). This CDR3 comprises 15 residues. V was pared by 1 base and J by 7 bases, with 7 bases of the junction left unmatched. The CDR3 nucleotides are TGTGCCAGCAGCTTAGGGGGGACTAATTTTAATGAGCAGTTCTTC. Its protein is CASSLGGTNFNEQFF.

Many counts were recorded for this clonotype. The CDR3 region is CASSFGTGVYLGEAFF. DNA of the CDR3: TGTGCCAGCAGCTTTGGGACAGGGGTTTATCTGGGTGAAGCTTTCTTT. The V gene is TRBV11-2, the J gene TRBJ1-1; 10 bases line up with TRBD1. The CDR3 has 16 residues. The V gene end was trimmed by 3 bases and the J gene end by 7 bases; junction bases not matched to a gene: 11. The germline CDR1 and CDR2 sequences are SGHAT and FQNNGV.

This clonotype has a count of ten or more. The chain links TRBV12-3 or TRBV12-4 to TRBJ2-3, with TRBD1 identical over 8 bases. CDR3 length: 12 residues. V gave up 3 bases and J gave up 10 bases; unmatched junction bases: 3. CDR3 in amino acids: CASSLDRVPQYF. The CDR3 DNA sequence: TGTGCCAGCAGTTTGGACAGGGTCCCGCAGTATTTT.

The chain has TRBV5-1 and TRBJ1-3; 8 bases are a match to TRBD1. This CDR3 contains 16 residues. CDR1 and CDR2 (germline): SGHRS, YFSETQ. V gave up 0 bases and J gave up 0 bases; unmatched junction bases: 2. CDR3 sequence (DNA): TGCGCCAGCAGCTTGGGGACAGGGCACTCTGGAAACACCATATATTTT. Protein product: CASSLGTGHSGNTIYF.

At least ten counts were recorded for this clonotype. V is TRBV12-3 or TRBV12-4 and J is TRBJ1-2; 7 bases match TRBD1. CDR3 length: 14 amino acids. V shed 3 bases and J 2 bases; nucleotides not matched to a gene: 3. CDR3 sequence: CASSFGGGNYGYTF. The CDR3 DNA reads as TGTGCCAGCAGTTTTGGAGGGGGCAACTATGGCTACACCTTC.

The CDR3 DNA reads TGTGCCAGCAGTTTCTTTCTGGGACAGGGGTTTAGCACCGGGGAGCTGTTTTTT. This gives the protein CASSFFLGQGFSTGELFF. The chain couples TRBV28 to TRBJ2-2, with TRBD1 matching 10 bases. CDR3 length: 18 amino acids. V shed 3 bases, J shed 4 bases, and the junction held 11 bases outside the gene matches. Germline lookup yields CDR1 MDHEN and CDR2 SYDVKM.

In its sample, this clonotype was seen a few times. The rearrangement joins TRBV6-2 or TRBV6-3 to TRBJ2-7; 8 bases align to TRBD2. Unmatched junction bases numbered 9, after V lost 7 bases and J lost 4 bases. CDR3 length: 14 amino acids. Germline V gene data show CDR1 as MNHEY and CDR2 as SVGEGT. The CDR3 here is CASTLAGMGYEQYF. CDR3 DNA: TGTGCCAGCACTTTAGCGGGGATGGGTTACGAGCAGTACTTC.

This chain connects TRBV7-6 to TRBJ1-1; D is unclear. This CDR3 contains 15 residues. CDR1 SGHVS and CDR2 FNYEAQ come from the germline V gene. Trimming stripped 1 base from V and 1 base from J, with 10 bases between. DNA of the CDR3: TGTGCCAGCAGCTTAGTATCCGACGCGAACACTGAAGCTTTCTTT. This sequence encodes CASSLVSDANTEAFF.

This clonotype was seen repeatedly, ten times or more. The chain combines TRBV20-1 with TRBJ2-1; perhaps TRBD2 as D (6 bases). This CDR3 is 16 amino acids long. Germline lookup yields CDR1 DFQATT and CDR2 SNEGSKA (reference sequence). V lost 6 bases and J 2 bases, leaving 20 bases between the germline ends. CDR3 sequence: CSASTTLATTYNEQFF. CDR3 DNA: TGCAGTGCCAGCACCACACTAGCCACCACCTACAATGAGCAGTTCTTC.

This clonotype was seen many times. The CDR3 nucleotides are TGTGCCAGCAGCCAAACCCAGGGGTTCTACGAGCAGTACTTC. It is translated as CASSQTQGFYEQYF. This chain uses TRBV7-8 with TRBJ2-7; TRBD1 might be the D (6 bases). The CDR3 loop spans 14 amino acids. The V end was cut by 5 bases, the J end by 3 bases, with 14 bases between. Germline V gene data show CDR1 as SGHVS and CDR2 as FQNEAQ. The full variable domain, completed using reference TRBV7-8 and TRBJ2-7, is GAGVSQSPRYKVAKRGQDVALRCDPISGHVSLFWYQQALGQGPEFLTYFQNEAQLDKSGLPSDRFFAERPEGSVSTLKIQRTQQEDSAVYLCASSQTQGFYEQYFGPGTRLTVT.

The gene calls are TRBV24-1 and TRBJ1-2, with 11 bases matching TRBD1. Germline CDR1 reads KGHDR; CDR2 reads SFDVKD. The CDR3 sequence is 16 residues long. With 4 bases clipped from V and 8 bases from J, the junction kept 11 bases outside the gene matches. The CDR3 spells CATSDPGQGDLKGYTF. CDR3 DNA sequence: TGTGCCACCAGTGACCCGGGACAGGGGGATCTAAAAGGCTACACCTTC.